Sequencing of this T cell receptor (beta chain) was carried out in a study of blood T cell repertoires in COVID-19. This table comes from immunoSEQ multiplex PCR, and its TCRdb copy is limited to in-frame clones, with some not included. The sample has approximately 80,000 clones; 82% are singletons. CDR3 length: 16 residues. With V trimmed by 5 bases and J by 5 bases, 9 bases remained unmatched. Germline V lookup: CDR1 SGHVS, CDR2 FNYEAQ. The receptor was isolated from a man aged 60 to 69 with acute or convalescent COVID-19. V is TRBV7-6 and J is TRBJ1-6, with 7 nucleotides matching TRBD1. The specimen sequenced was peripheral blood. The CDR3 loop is CASSPFRQGNNSPLHF. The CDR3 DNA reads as TGTGCCAGCAGCCCTTTCCGACAGGGCAATAATTCACCCCTCCACTTT.